This T cell receptor beta chain was sequenced for a study of shared clonotypes between healthy human individuals. Study-level background: CD4 naive cells filled three plates per donor, CD4 memory three, CD8 naive two and CD8 memory one.

The germline V gene encodes CDR1 LNHDA and CDR2 SQIVND (reference sequence). This CDR3 is built from 14 residues. V lost 7 bases and J lost 4; bases outside the gene matches: 7. Produced via immunoSEQ multiplex PCR; TCRdb's table is partial and in-frame only. The sample lists about 590,000 clones, roughly 95% seen once, with about 0.11% in the top ten. Broader study findings: Sampling was confined to blood; repertoires within tissues likely differ.

Regarding this clone: Its target is unknown.

Terminally differentiated effector memory CD45RA+ cells were left out of the naive CD8 fraction, which was CD45RO-negative and positively selected for CCR7. The receptor was derived from a woman aged 25-40 years in good health. The chain combines TRBV19 with TRBJ1-5; 7 bases map to TRBD1. Sequences were obtained from naive CD8+ T cells sorted from blood. As DNA, the CDR3 is TGTGCCAGTAACCACAGGGGAAGGAATCAGCCCCAGCATTTT. Its protein is CASNHRGRNQPQHF.